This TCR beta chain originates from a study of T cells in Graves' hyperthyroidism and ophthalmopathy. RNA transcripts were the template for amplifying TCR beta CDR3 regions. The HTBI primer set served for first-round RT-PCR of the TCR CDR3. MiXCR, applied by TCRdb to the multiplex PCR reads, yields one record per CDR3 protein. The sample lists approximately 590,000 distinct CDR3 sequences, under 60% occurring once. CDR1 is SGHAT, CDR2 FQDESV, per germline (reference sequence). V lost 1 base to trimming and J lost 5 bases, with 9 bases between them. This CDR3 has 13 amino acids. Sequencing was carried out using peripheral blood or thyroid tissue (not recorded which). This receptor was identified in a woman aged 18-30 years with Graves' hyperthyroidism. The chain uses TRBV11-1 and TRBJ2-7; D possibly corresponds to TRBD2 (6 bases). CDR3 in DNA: TGTGCCAGCAGCTTAGATGGAGGGGACGAGCAGTACTTC. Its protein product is CASSLDGGDEQYF.